The 25 T cell receptor beta chains given below trace back to one sample, sequenced in a study of cytomegalovirus exposure and HLA in healthy donors. PCR involved 60 Vbeta and 13 Jbeta primers. Assay: immunoSEQ multiplex PCR; the TCRdb copy retains only in-frame clones and omits some. The top ten clones hold less than 3.5% of a sample with more than 85,000 clones, around 80% of them seen once. The sequenced material came from PBMCs. These receptors all stem from a male donor in good health and CMV-seropositive.

The chain recombines TRBV27 with TRBJ1-4; 7 bases line up with TRBD1. V lost 8 bases to trimming and J lost 8 bases; unmatched junction nucleotides: 5. Germline V gives CDR1 MNHEY, CDR2 SMNVEV (reference sequence). The CDR3 loop spans 12 amino acids. The CDR3 DNA sequence: TGTGCCAGCCGACAGGGAATCGAAAAACTGTTTTTT. This encodes CASRQGIEKLFF. Full variable domain (remainder filled in from reference TRBV27 and TRBJ1-4): EAQVTQNPRYLITVTGKKLTVTCSQNMNHEYMSWYRQDPGLGLRQIYYSMNVEVTDKGDVPEGYKVSRKEKRNFPLILESPSPNQTSLYFCASRQGIEKLFFGSGTQLSVL.

V gene TRBV7-9 combines with J gene TRBJ1-5; no firm D call. The CDR3 is 15 amino acids. Between the trimmed V and J ends, which lost 4 bases and 0 bases, there was a span of 10 bases. Germline loops: CDR1 SEHNR, CDR2 FQNEAQ (reference sequence). Here the CDR3 reads CASSSSDNSNQPQHF. In nucleotides, the CDR3 is TGTGCCAGCAGCTCTTCTGACAATAGCAATCAGCCCCAGCATTTT.

V is TRBV2 and J is TRBJ1-1; D gene uncertain. The V gene lost 4 bases and the J gene lost 8 bases, with 8 bases spanning the gap. The CDR3 totals 11 residues. Germline-derived CDR1 and CDR2 are SNHLY and FYNNEI. The CDR3 here is CASSVATEAFF. CDR3 sequence (DNA): TGTGCCAGCAGTGTAGCCACAGAAGCTTTCTTT.

The chain is built from TRBV5-5 and TRBJ1-2, with TRBD1 matching 7 bases. This CDR3 region has 15 residues. CDR1 and CDR2 from the germline V gene are SGHKS and YYEKEE (reference sequence). After removal of 2 bases from V and 2 bases from J, the junction contained 6 bases not matched to a gene. The CDR3 DNA follows: TGTGCCAGCAGCTTCGGACAAGGGGGCAACTATGGCTACACCTTC. Translated, it gives CASSFGQGGNYGYTF.

This clone was observed a single time. CDR3 DNA sequence: TGTGCCAGCAGTCGCGGACCTAGCGGGGCCTCCTACGAGCAGTACTTC. Protein sequence: CASSRGPSGASYEQYF. V is TRBV2 and J is TRBJ2-7, with 9 positions matching TRBD2. Germline values: CDR1 SNHLY, CDR2 FYNNEI. The ends lost 5 bases at V and 0 bases at J; junction bases unmatched: 8. The CDR3 has 16 residues.

This clone came up once. Other DNA sequences in the same sample also yield this CDR3. V is TRBV6-5 and J is TRBJ2-7; TRBD1 aligns across 8 bases. V lost 4 bases to trimming and J lost 1 base; unmatched junction nucleotides: 6. The length of the CDR3 is 15 residues. Per germline, CDR1 MNHEY and CDR2 SVGAGI. The CDR3, as DNA: TGTGCCAGCAGTTCAGGACAGGGTAGGTCCTACGAGCAGTACTTC. Its protein product is CASSSGQGRSYEQYF.

The genes are TRBV18 and TRBJ2-6, with a weak D call TRBD2 (5 bases). The CDR3 extends over 16 amino acids. With 3 bases removed from V and 0 bases from J, the gap between germline ends came to 9 bases. In germline, CDR1 is KGHSH, CDR2 LQKENI. The CDR3 sequence: CASSPVGSSGANVLTF. The DNA for the CDR3 is TGTGCCAGCTCACCGGTTGGGAGCTCTGGGGCCAACGTCCTGACTTTC.

The rearrangement links TRBV5-4 to TRBJ1-1; D is ambiguous. This CDR3 is 14 amino acids long. Germline V lookup: CDR1 SGHNT, CDR2 YYREEE (reference sequence). The germline V and J ends were trimmed by 4 bases and 2 bases, with 12 bases remaining between them. The CDR3 spells CASSVQVTNTEAFF. In nucleotides, the CDR3 is TGTGCCAGCAGCGTTCAGGTTACCAACACTGAAGCTTTCTTT.

The chain combines TRBV4-2 with TRBJ1-1, with 12 bases matching TRBD1. Losses at the gene ends were 4 bases for V and 3 bases for J; bases not matched to a gene: 21. The CDR3 covers 21 residues. CDR1 is LGHNA, CDR2 YNFKEQ, per germline. The CDR3 here is CASSPRDRGRFRVRGDTEAFF. For the CDR3, the DNA is TGTGCCAGCAGCCCCCGGGACAGGGGGCGCTTTAGGGTCCGGGGCGACACTGAAGCTTTCTTT.

This clone was seen a handful of times. V gene TRBV2 combines with J gene TRBJ1-5, with 9 bases fitting TRBD1. The J segment lost 4 bases and the V segment lost 6 bases, leaving 4 bases of the junction unmatched. The CDR3 is 14 residues long. Germline V gene lookup returns CDR1 SNHLY and CDR2 FYNNEI. The CDR3: CASSRDRENQPQHF. CDR3 sequence (DNA): TGTGCCAGCAGCCGGGACAGGGAAAATCAGCCCCAGCATTTT.

The V and J genes are TRBV6-1 and TRBJ1-5; tentatively, D is TRBD1 (6 bases). This CDR3 region has 15 residues. V shed 4 bases and J shed 1 base, with 11 bases lying between them. Germline V gene data show CDR1 as MNHNS and CDR2 as SASEGT. The CDR3 nucleotides read TGTGCCAGCAGTGTTGGGACACCAAGCAATCAGCCCCAGCATTTT. Amino acids: CASSVGTPSNQPQHF.

The chain is built from TRBV19 and TRBJ2-7; 7 bases map to TRBD1. Germline V CDR1 and CDR2: LNHDA, SQIVND (reference sequence). The ends lost 7 bases at V and 4 bases at J; junction bases unmatched: 10. The CDR3 is 14 residues long. The CDR3 loop is CASTETGATYEQYF. The CDR3, as DNA: TGTGCCAGTACAGAAACAGGGGCAACGTACGAGCAGTACTTC.

The rearrangement uses TRBV5-1 and TRBJ1-2, with 7 bases aligning to TRBD1. Germline V CDR1 and CDR2: SGHRS, YFSETQ. With 5 bases clipped from V and 1 base from J, the junction kept 8 bases outside the gene matches. The CDR3 totals 15 residues. Written as DNA, the CDR3 is TGCGCCAGCAGAGAGGGGTACAGGGGTAACTATGGCTACACCTTC. This encodes CASREGYRGNYGYTF.

V gene TRBV7-9 combines with J gene TRBJ2-5; 7 bases map to TRBD1. The CDR3 totals 14 residues. Germline loops: CDR1 SEHNR, CDR2 FQNEAQ (reference sequence). The junction had 2 bases not matched to a gene; V was cut back by 3 bases and J by 1 base. The CDR3 protein is CASSFRDSQETQYF. As DNA, the CDR3 is TGTGCCAGCAGCTTTCGGGACAGCCAAGAGACCCAGTACTTC.

The rearrangement uses TRBV7-9 and TRBJ1-2, with 9 bases lining up with TRBD1. J lost 6 bases, V lost 5 bases, and 4 bases had no gene match. The CDR3 is 13 residues long. Germline V gene lookup returns CDR1 SEHNR and CDR2 FQNEAQ (reference sequence). CDR3 residues: CASSEQGADGYTF. CDR3 bases: TGTGCCAGCAGCGAACAGGGGGCGGATGGCTACACCTTC.

This clone was counted a single time. The V gene is TRBV7-9, the J gene TRBJ2-5, with 10 bases aligning to TRBD2. The CDR3 covers 15 residues. Germline assignment: CDR1 SEHNR and CDR2 FQNEAQ (reference sequence). V was pared by 4 bases and J by 5 bases, with 7 bases of the junction left unmatched. The CDR3, as DNA: TGTGCCAGCAGCTCGACTAGCGGGCCCGCCGAGACCCAGTACTTC. Encoded protein: CASSSTSGPAETQYF. The entire variable domain, with the rest obtained from reference TRBV7-9 and TRBJ2-5, is as follows: DTGVSQNPRHKITKRGQNVTFRCDPISEHNRLYWYRQTLGQGPEFLTYFQNEAQLEKSRLLSDRFSAERPKGSFSTLEIQRTEQGDSAMYLCASSSTSGPAETQYFGPGTRLLVL.

This clone was seen just once. This sequence joins TRBV5-1 and TRBJ2-2; a weak D match, TRBD1 (6 bases). CDR1 and CDR2 (germline): SGHRS, YFSETQ. V was trimmed by 5 bases and J by 6 bases, leaving 11 bases between them. CDR3 size: 13 residues. The CDR3 sequence: CASSTGYPGELFF. In DNA form, the CDR3 reads TGCGCCAGCAGTACAGGGTATCCCGGGGAGCTGTTTTTT.

V is TRBV6-1 and J is TRBJ1-6, with D possibly TRBD1 on 6 matching bases. CDR3 size: 15 residues. In germline, CDR1 is MNHNS, CDR2 SASEGT. V was shortened by 8 bases and J by 0 bases, with 11 bases between the two germline ends. This chain's CDR3 is CASWGQSSYNSPLHF. The CDR3 coding sequence is TGTGCCAGCTGGGGACAAAGCTCCTATAATTCACCCCTCCACTTT.

The V and J genes are TRBV27 and TRBJ1-5; D is undetermined. V lost 3 bases to trimming and J lost 0 bases, with 9 bases between them. Germline V gene sequence: CDR1 MNHEY, CDR2 SMNVEV (reference sequence). The CDR3 loop spans 15 amino acids. The CDR3 sequence is CASSLERYSNQPQHF. The CDR3 nucleotides read TGTGCCAGCAGTTTGGAGAGGTATAGCAATCAGCCCCAGCATTTT.

The rearrangement joins TRBV4-1 to TRBJ2-3, with a weak D call TRBD1 (5 bases). Germline V CDR1 and CDR2: MGHRA, YSYEKL. The CDR3 covers 14 residues. Trimming left V 7 bases short and J 7 bases short, with 18 bases between. CDR3 sequence reads: CASKMGPKDYTQYF. CDR3 sequence (DNA): TGCGCCAGCAAGATGGGGCCGAAAGACTATACGCAGTATTTT.

The chain combines TRBV14 with TRBJ2-7; unclear D gene. Trimming cost V 1 base and J 5 bases, with 15 bases left between them. The CDR3 covers 15 residues. Germline lookup yields CDR1 SGHDN and CDR2 FVKESK. The CDR3 DNA follows: TGTGCCAGCAGCCAAGTTTCACTAAGCTCTGACGAGCAGTACTTC. Its translation: CASSQVSLSSDEQYF.

The chain uses TRBV7-8 and TRBJ2-5; TRBD2 matches at 8 bases. Germline V gene sequence: CDR1 SGHVS, CDR2 FQNEAQ. J gave up 6 bases and V 5 bases, and 11 bases lay outside the gene matches. The CDR3 spans 15 residues. The CDR3 nucleotides are TGTGCCAGCAGCCCCCTCGAAGCGGGGGAAAAGACCCAGTACTTC. Amino acids: CASSPLEAGEKTQYF.

This clone was counted between two and nine times. The V call is TRBV29-1, the J call TRBJ2-5; possible D gene TRBD1, 6 bases. Trimming stripped 7 bases from V and 2 bases from J, with 11 bases between. CDR3 length equals 12 residues. Germline CDR1 and CDR2: SQVTM and ANQGSEA. CDR3 sequence: CSALDRQETQYF. CDR3 in DNA: TGCAGCGCCTTAGACAGGCAAGAGACCCAGTACTTC.

The chain employs TRBV6-6 and TRBJ1-6; TRBD1 matches at 7 bases. The CDR3 totals 13 residues. Germline assignment: CDR1 MNHNY and CDR2 SVGAGI (reference sequence). The trim removed 6 bases at V and 10 bases at J, leaving 6 bases unmatched. The CDR3 sequence is CASREGARSPLHF. The CDR3 nucleotides are TGTGCCAGCAGGGAGGGGGCAAGATCACCCCTCCACTTT.

The chain is built from TRBV21-1 and TRBJ1-1; TRBD1, the D gene given by the table, was not confirmed from the DNA. TRBV21-1 represents a pseudogene. The CDR3 has 18 residues. CDR3 loop: CASSKDRQGEKRNTEAFF. DNA for the CDR3: TGTGCCAGCAGCAAAGACCGACAGGGCGAAAAAAGGAACACTGAAGCTTTCTTT.